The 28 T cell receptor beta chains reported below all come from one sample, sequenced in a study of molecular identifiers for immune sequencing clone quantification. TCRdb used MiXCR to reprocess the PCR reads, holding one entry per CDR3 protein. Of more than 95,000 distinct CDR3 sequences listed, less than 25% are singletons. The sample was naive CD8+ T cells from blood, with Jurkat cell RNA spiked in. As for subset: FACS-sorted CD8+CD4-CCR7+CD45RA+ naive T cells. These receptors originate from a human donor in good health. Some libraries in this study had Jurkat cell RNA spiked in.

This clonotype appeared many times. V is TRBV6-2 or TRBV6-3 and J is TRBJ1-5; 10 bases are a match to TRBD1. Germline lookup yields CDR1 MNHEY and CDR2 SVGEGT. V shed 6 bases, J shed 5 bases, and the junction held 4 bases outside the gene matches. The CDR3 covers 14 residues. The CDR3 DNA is TGTGCCAGCAGACCGGGACAGGGGTATCAGCCCCAGCATTTT. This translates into CASRPGQGYQPQHF.

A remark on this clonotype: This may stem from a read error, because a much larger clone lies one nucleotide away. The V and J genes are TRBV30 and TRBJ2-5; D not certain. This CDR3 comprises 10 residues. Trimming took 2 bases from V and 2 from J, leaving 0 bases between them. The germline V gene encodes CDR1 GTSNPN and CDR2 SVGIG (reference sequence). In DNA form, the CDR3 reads TGTGCCTGGAGTCAAGAGACCCAGTACTTC. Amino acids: CAWSQETQYF.

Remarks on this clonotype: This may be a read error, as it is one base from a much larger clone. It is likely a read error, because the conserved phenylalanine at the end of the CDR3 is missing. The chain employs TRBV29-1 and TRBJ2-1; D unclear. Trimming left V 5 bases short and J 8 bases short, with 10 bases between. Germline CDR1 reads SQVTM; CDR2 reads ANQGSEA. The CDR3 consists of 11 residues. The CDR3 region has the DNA TGCAGCGTTTGGCAGGCGGATGAGCAGTTCTAC. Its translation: CSVWQADEQFY.

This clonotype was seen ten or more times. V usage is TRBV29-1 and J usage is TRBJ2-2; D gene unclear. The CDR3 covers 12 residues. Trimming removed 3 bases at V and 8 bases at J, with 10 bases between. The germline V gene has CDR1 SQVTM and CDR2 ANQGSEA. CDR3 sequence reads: CSVETPSGELFF. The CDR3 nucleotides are TGCAGCGTTGAGACTCCTTCTGGGGAGCTGTTTTTT.

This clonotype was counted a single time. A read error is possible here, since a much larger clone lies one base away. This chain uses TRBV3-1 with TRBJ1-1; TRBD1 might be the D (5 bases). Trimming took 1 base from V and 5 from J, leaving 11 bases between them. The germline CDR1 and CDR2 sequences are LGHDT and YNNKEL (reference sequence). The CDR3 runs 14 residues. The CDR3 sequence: CASSQGAGCTEAFF. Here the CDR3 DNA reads TGTGCCAGCAGCCAAGGGGCAGGGTGTACTGAAGCTTTCTTT. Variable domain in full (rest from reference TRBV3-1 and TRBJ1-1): DTAVSQTPKYLVTQMGNDKSIKCEQNLGHDTMYWYKQDSKKFLKIMFSYNNKELIINETVPNRFSPKSPDKAHLNLHINSLELGDSAVYFCASSQGAGCTEAFFGQGTRLTVV.

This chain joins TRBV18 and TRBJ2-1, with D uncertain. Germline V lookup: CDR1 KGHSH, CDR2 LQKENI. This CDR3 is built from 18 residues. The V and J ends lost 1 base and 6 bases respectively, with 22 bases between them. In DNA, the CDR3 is TGTGCCAGCTCACCACGAGACCGGGTCCCCAGACCCTGCAATGAGCAGTTCTTC. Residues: CASSPRDRVPRPCNEQFF.

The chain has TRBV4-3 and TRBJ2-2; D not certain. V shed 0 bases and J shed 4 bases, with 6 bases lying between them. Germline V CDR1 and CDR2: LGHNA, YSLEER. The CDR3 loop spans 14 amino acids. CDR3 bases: TGCGCCAGCAGCCAAGATACTGTCACCGGGGAGCTGTTTTTT. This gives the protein CASSQDTVTGELFF.

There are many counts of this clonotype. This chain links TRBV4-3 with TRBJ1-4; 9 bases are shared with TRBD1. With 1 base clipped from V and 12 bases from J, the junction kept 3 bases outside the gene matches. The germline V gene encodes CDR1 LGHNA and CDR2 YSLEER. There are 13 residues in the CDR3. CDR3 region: CASSQVTGGELFF. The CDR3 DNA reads TGCGCCAGCAGCCAAGTGACAGGGGGAGAACTGTTTTTT.

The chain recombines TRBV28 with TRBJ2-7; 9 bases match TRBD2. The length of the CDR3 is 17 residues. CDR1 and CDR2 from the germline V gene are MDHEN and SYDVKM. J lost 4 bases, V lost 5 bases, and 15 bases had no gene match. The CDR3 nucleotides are TGTGCCAGCAGTAAGACCTCAGTCTTGGCGGGGGGGTACGAGCAGTACTTC. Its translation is CASSKTSVLAGGYEQYF. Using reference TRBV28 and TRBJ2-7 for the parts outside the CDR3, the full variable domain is DVKVTQSSRYLVKRTGEKVFLECVQDMDHENMFWYRQDPGLGLRLIYFSYDVKMKEKGDIPEGYSVSREKKERFSLILESASTNQTSMYLCASSKTSVLAGGYEQYFGPGTRLTVT.

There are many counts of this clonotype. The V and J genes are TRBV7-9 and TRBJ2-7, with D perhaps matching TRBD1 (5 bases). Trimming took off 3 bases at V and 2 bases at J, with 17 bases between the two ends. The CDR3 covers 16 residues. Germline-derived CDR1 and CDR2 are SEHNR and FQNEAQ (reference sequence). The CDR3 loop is CASSFTWTDTPYEQYF. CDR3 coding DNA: TGTGCCAGCAGCTTCACCTGGACGGACACCCCCTACGAGCAGTACTTC. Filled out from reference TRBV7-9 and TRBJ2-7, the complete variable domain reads DTGVSQNPRHKITKRGQNVTFRCDPISEHNRLYWYRQTLGQGPEFLTYFQNEAQLEKSRLLSDRFSAERPKGSFSTLEIQRTEQGDSAMYLCASSFTWTDTPYEQYFGPGTRLTVT.

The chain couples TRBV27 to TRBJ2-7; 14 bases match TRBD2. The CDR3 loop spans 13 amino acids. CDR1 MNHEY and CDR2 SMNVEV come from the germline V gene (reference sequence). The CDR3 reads CPTGTSGSYEQYF. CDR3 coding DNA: TGTCCCACCGGGACTAGCGGGAGTTACGAGCAGTACTTC.

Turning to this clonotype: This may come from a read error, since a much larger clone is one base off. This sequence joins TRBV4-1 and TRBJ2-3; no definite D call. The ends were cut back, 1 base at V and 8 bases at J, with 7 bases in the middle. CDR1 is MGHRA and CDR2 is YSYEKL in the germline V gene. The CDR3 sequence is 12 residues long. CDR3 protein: CASSQGAATQYF. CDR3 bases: TGCGCCAGCAGCCAAGGGGCAGCTACGCAGTATTTT.

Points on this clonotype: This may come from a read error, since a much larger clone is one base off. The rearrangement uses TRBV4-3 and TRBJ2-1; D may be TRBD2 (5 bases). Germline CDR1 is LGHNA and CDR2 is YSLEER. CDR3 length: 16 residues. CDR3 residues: CASGQEERAFYNEQFF. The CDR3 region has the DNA TGCGCCAGCGGCCAAGAAGAGAGGGCCTTTTACAATGAGCAGTTCTTC.

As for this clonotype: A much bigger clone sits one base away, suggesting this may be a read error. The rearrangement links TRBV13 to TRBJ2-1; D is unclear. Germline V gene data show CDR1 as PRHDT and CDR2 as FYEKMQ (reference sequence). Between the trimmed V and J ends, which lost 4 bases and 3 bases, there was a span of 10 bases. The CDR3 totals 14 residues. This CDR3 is CASSSLVLYNEQFF. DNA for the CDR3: TGTGCCAGCAGCTCCCTTGTGCTCTACAATGAGCAGTTCTTC.

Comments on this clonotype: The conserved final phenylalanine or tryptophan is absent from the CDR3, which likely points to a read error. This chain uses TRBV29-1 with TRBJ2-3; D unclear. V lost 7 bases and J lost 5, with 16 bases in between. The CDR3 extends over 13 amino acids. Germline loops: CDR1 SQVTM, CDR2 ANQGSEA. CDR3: CSADGWALDTQYV. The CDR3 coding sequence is TGCAGCGCCGACGGGTGGGCCCTAGATACGCAGTATGTT.

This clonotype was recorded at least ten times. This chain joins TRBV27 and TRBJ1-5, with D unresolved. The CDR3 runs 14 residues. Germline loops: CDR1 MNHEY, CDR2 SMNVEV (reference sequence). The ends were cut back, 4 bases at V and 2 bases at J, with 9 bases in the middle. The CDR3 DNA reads TGTGCCAGCAGTTGGGCTGGTGGCAATCAGCCCCAGCATTTT. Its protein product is CASSWAGGNQPQHF.

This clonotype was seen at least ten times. Here the CDR3 DNA reads TGTGCCAGCAGCTTATTCTGGGTAGGGACTCCTGAGATGGAGACCCAGTACTTC. It codes for CASSLFWVGTPEMETQYF. The chain recombines TRBV7-2 with TRBJ2-5, with D tentatively TRBD2 (6 bases). The CDR3 contains 18 residues. V lost 2 bases, J lost 5 bases, and 24 bases lay in between. Germline CDR1 SGHTA, CDR2 FQGNSA.

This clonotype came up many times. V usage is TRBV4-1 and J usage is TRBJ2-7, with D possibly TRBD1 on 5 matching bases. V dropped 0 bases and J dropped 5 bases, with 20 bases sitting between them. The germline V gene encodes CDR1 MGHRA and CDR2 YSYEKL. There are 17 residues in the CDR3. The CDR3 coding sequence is TGCGCCAGCAGCCAAGAATTAAGGACACAACCACCCCACGAGCAGTACTTC. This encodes CASSQELRTQPPHEQYF.

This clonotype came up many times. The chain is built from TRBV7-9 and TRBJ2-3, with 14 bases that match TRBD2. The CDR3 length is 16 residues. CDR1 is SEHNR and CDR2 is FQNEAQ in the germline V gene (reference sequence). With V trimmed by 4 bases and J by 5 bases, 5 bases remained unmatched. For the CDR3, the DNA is TGTGCCAGCAGCTCGACTAGCGGGGGGGCCGGAGATACGCAGTATTTT. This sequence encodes CASSSTSGGAGDTQYF.

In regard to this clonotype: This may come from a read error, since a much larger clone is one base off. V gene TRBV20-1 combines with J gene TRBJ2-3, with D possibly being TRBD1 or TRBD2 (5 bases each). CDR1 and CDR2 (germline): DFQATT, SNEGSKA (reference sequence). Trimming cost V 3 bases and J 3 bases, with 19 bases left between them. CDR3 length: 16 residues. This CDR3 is CSASWWGSPGTDTQYF. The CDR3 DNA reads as TGCAGTGCTAGTTGGTGGGGCTCCCCGGGAACAGATACGCAGTATTTT.

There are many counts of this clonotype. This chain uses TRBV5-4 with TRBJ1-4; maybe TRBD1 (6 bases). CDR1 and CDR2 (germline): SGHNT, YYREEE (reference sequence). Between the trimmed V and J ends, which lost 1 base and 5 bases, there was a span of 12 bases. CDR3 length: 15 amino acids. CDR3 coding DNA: TGTGCCAGCAGCTTGAGCGGGGGCGAAAATGAAAAACTGTTTTTT. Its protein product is CASSLSGGENEKLFF.

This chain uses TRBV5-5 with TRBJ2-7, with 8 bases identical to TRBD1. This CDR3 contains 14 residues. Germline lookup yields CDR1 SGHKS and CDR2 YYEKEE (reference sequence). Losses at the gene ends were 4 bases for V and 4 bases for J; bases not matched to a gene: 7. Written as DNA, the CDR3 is TGTGCCAGCAGCGATGACAGGGGTTTGTACGAGCAGTACTTC. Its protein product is CASSDDRGLYEQYF.

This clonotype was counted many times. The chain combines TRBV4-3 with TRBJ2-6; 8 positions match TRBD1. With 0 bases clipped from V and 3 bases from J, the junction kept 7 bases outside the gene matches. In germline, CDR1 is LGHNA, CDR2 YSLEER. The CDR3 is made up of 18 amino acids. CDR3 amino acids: CASSQDSRQGIGANVLTF. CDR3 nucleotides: TGCGCCAGCAGCCAAGATAGCCGACAGGGGATTGGGGCCAACGTCCTGACTTTC.

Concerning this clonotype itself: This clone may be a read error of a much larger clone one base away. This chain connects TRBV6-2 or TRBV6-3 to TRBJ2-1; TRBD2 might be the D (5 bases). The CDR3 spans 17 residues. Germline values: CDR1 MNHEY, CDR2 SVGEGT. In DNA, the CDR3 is TGTGTCAGCAGTTACGCCGCCCGGGGTAGCTCCTACAATGAGCAGTTCTTC. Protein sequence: CVSSYAARGSSYNEQFF.

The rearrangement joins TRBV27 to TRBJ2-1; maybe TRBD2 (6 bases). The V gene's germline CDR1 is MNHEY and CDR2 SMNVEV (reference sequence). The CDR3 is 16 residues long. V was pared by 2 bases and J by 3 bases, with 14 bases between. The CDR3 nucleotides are TGTGCCAGCAGTTTACTACCCGGGAGTTACTACAATGAGCAGTTCTTC. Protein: CASSLLPGSYYNEQFF.

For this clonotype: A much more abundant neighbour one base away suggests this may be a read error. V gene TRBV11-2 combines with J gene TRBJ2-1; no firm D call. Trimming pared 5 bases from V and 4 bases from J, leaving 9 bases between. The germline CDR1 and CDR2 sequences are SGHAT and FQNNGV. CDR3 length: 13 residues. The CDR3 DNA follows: TGTGCCAGCAGCCTAGGACCATACAATGAGCAGTTCTTC. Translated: CASSLGPYNEQFF.

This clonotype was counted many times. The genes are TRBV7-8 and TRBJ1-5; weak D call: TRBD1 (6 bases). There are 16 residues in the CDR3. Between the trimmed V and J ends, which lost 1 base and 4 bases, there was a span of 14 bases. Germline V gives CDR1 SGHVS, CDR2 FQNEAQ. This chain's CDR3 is CASSLGTDLGNQPQHF. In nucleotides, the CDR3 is TGTGCCAGCAGCTTAGGGACAGATCTGGGAAATCAGCCCCAGCATTTT. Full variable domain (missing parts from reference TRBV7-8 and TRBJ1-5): GAGVSQSPRYKVAKRGQDVALRCDPISGHVSLFWYQQALGQGPEFLTYFQNEAQLDKSGLPSDRFFAERPEGSVSTLKIQRTQQEDSAVYLCASSLGTDLGNQPQHFGDGTRLSIL.

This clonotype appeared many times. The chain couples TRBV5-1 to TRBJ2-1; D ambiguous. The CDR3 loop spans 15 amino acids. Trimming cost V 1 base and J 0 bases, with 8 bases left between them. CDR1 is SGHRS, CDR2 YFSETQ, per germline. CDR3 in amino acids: CASSLSSGSYNEQFF. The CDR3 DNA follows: TGCGCCAGCAGCTTGTCCTCCGGCTCCTACAATGAGCAGTTCTTC.